Described below is a single T cell receptor (beta chain) sequence and its context. Its antigen is unknown. No base-level quality is on record; no much larger clone is a single base apart. The record originates from a study of blood T cell repertoires in COVID-19 (TCRdb year 2020). Describing the broader study: Samples from collaborators originated in the United States, Italy and Spain and spanned both the acute and convalescent phases of COVID-19. The samples were drawn from the first 160 participants of the ongoing ImmuneRACE study and from 950 to 1,500 subjects provided by 6 global collaborators. Nearly every sample came with metadata listing a de-identified subject ID, COVID-19 status, age in years and sex. HLA class I and class II types, where available, came from metadata supplied by the sample provider rather than from assay-based typing. The repertoires were released in a freely available public database intended as a resource for research on the immune response to SARS-CoV-2. Deeply sampled blood TCRbeta repertoires from subjects exposed to, actively infected with, or recovered from COVID-19 were included in the dataset. The material from the prospective study consisted of cDNA or gDNA derived from T cells, B-cell-depleted T cells, or PBMCs.

Paper-wide results and their limitations: Clinical and demographic metadata were provided uncurated, with the amount varying by source and participant.

The immunoSEQ Assay, a bias-controlled multiplex PCR, was used to amplify TCRbeta CDR3 regions from genomic DNA. From the authors' description of their analysis: The number of nucleated cells in each sample was estimated from the amplification of reference gene primers within the assay. To quantify the absolute abundance of each unique TCRbeta CDR3 rearrangement, sequence reads were collapsed and filtered. For each sample, productive Simpson clonality was calculated as the square root of Simpson's diversity index over productive rearrangements. Sourced from immuneACCESS, this table was stored by TCRdb with only in-frame sequences that have V and J called. A share of the clones is absent; for the studies checked, an unresolved V gene accounts for under half, and the remainder has no known explanation. V and J calls and clone size are as listed in that table; D and trimming were resolved from the DNA. The sample table shows some 100,000 clones, and more than 75% are seen once. The top ten clonotypes cover roughly 25% of the sample.

V trim: 0 bases; J trim: 10 bases; unmatched bases: 9. From a lookup of the germline V gene, CDR1 and CDR2 are MNHNS and SASEGT. Counted from cysteine to phenylalanine, this CDR3 has 15 amino acids. Of the read, only the CDR3 DNA is kept; its 45 bases are in frame from base 1. The collaborating institutions used their own protocols to collect whole blood in K2EDTA tubes. Collaborator samples were shipped for TCRbeta analysis as frozen whole blood, isolated PBMCs, or DNA extracted from either sample type. The chain was built from TRBV6-1 and TRBJ2-4, with 7 bases matching TRBD2. Source material: peripheral blood. This TCR derives from a human donor in a cohort sampled during active COVID-19. The sequence in DNA is TGTGCCAGCAGTGAAGCTAGCGGGCCAGGTGGTATTCAGTACTTC. Its product reads: CASSEASGPGGIQYF.